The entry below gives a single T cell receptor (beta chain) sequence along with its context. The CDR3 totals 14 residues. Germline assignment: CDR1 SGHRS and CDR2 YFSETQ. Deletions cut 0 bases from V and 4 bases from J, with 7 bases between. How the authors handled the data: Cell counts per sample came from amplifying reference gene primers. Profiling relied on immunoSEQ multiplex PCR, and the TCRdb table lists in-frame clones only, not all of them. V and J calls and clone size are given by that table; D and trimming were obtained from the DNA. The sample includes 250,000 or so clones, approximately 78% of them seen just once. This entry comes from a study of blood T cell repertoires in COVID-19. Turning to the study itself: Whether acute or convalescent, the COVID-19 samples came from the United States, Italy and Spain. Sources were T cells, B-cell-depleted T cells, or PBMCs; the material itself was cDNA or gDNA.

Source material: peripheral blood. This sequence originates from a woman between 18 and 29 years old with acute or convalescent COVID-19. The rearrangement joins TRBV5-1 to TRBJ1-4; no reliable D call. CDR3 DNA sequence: TGCGCCAGCAGCTTGGACATAATTAATGAAAAACTGTTTTTT. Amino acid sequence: CASSLDIINEKLFF.